This note documents a single TCR beta chain sequence. These data are taken from a study of T-cell reconstitution after alpha-beta-depleted transplantation in children. Unique molecular identifiers were incorporated into the prepared TCRbeta library. Using its own MiXCR run on the PCR reads, TCRdb lists one record per CDR3 protein. The top ten clones hold about 4.2% of a sample with more than 550,000 distinct CDR3 sequences, about 10% of them seen once. Trimming took off 4 bases at V and 2 bases at J, with 11 bases between the two ends. The CDR3 totals 14 residues. Looked up from germline, CDR1 is GTSNPN and CDR2 is SVGIG (reference sequence).

This receptor was identified in a human donor who donated a stem cell graft to a child with acute myeloid leukemia. V gene TRBV30 combines with J gene TRBJ2-2; no clear D. This specimen was PBMCs from the stem cell graft donor, taken from the stem cell graft. DNA for the CDR3: TGTGCCTGGATTTTCAACTCAAACACCGGGGAGCTGTTTTTT. It yields the protein CAWIFNSNTGELFF.